A single T cell receptor beta chain is shown here with its context. Its antigen is not identified. The data originate from a study of graft-versus-host responses after intestinal transplantation. This table comes from immunoSEQ multiplex PCR, and its TCRdb copy is limited to in-frame clones, with some not included. The sample shows 50,000 to 75,000 clones, 90% to 95% of them seen only once. Germline V gene sequence: CDR1 SGHRS, CDR2 YFSETQ. Trimming shortened V by 0 bases and J by 0 bases, and 5 bases separated the two germline ends. CDR3 size: 14 residues. The sample in question was unstimulated CD4+ T cells sorted from spleen or lymph node cells, obtained before transplant. This receptor was obtained from a human donor who was the organ donor for an intestinal transplant. This rearrangement joins TRBV5-1 to TRBJ2-3; D is possibly TRBD1 (5 bases). CDR3 in amino acids: CASSLGQSTDTQYF. DNA for the CDR3: TGCGCCAGCAGCTTGGGACAGAGCACAGATACGCAGTATTTT.